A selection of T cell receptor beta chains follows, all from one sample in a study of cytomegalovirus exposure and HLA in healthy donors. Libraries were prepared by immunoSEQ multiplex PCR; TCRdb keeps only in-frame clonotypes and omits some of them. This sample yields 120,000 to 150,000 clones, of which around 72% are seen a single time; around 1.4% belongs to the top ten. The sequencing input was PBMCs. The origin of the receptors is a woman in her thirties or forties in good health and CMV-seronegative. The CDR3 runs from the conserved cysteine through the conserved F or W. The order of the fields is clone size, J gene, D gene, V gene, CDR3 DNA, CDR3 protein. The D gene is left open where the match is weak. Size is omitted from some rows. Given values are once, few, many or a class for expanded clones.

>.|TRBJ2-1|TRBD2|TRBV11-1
TGTGCCAGCAATTCGGCGGGGGGGCTTGACAATGAGCAGTTCTTC
CASNSAGGLDNEQFF
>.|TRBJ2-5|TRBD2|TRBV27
TGTGCCAGCAGTCTAGGTCCTAGCGGGGAGACCCAGTACTTC
CASSLGPSGETQYF
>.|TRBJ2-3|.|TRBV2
TGTGCCAGCAGTGAGGAGATAGGCACAGATACGCAGTATTTT
CASSEEIGTDTQYF
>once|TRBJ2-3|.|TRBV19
TGTGCCAGTAGGAATCGGGGCACAGATACGCAGTATTTT
CASRNRGTDTQYF
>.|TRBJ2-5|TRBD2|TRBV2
TGTGCCAGCATTGGCGGGGGCCAAGAGACCCAGTACTTC
CASIGGGQETQYF
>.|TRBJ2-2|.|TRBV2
TGTGCCAGCAGATCCATCACCGGGGAGCTGTTTTTT
CASRSITGELFF
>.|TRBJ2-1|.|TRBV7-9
TGTGCCAGCAGCATAAGCTACGGGGTTGGTCTGAACAATGAGCAGTTCTTC
CASSISYGVGLNNEQFF
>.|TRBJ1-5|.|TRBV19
TGTGCCAGTAGTATTAACCGGGACACTCCAACGATTCAGCCCCAGCATTTT
CASSINRDTPTIQPQHF
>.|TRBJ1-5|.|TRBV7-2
TGTGCCAGCAGCTTGAGACAGGGCAATCAGCCCCAGCATTTT
CASSLRQGNQPQHF
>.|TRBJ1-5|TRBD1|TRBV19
TGTGCCAGTAGTCCGGGACAGGGGAGCAATCAGCCCCAGCATTTT
CASSPGQGSNQPQHF
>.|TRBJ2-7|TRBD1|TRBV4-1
TGCGCCAGCAGCCAAGCCACGGGACAGACCTACGAGCAGTACTTC
CASSQATGQTYEQYF
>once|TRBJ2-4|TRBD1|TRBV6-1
TGTGCCAGCAGTGAACCAGGGGGCAAAAACATTCAGTACTTC
CASSEPGGKNIQYF
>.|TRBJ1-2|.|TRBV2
TGTGCCAGCAGTGAAGACAGCTATAACTATGGCTACACCTTC
CASSEDSYNYGYTF
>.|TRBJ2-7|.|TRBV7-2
TGTGCCAGCAGCTTTCCCCGGGGGGAGCAGTACTTC
CASSFPRGEQYF
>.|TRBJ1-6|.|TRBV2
TGTGCCAGCAGTGAAAGCCCAATCTCATCACCCCTCCACTTT
CASSESPISSPLHF
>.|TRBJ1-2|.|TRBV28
TGTGCCAGCAGTTTATCCGCAGGGGAAGGCTACACCTTC
CASSLSAGEGYTF
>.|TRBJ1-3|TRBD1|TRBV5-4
TGTGCCAGCACCTTGACAGGGGATAAAAGTGGAAACACCATATATTTT
CASTLTGDKSGNTIYF
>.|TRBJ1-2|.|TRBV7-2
TGTGCCAGCAGCCGGGGAGGGATCGATGGCTACACCTTC
CASSRGGIDGYTF
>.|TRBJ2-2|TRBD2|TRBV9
TGTGCCAGCAGCATTAGCGGGGGGGCGGGCACCGGGGAGCTGTTTTTT
CASSISGGAGTGELFF
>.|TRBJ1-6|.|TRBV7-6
TGTGCCAGCAGCCACTCAGGGGAAGGATCACCCCTCCACTTT
CASSHSGEGSPLHF
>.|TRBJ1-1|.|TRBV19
TGTGCCAGTACCCATGACTCCACTGAAGCTTTCTTT
CASTHDSTEAFF
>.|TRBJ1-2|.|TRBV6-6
TGTGCCAGCGGTTTTTGGGGCTTTGGCTACACCTTC
CASGFWGFGYTF
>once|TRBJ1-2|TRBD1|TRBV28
TGTGCCAGCAGTTCGCCCGGGACAGGGGATTATGGCTACACCTTC
CASSSPGTGDYGYTF
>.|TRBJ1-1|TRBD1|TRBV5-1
TGCGCCAGCAGCTGGGGGGACAGCGGAGCTTTCTTT
CASSWGDSGAFF
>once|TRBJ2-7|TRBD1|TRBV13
TGTGCCAGCAGCTTAGAAAGGGGGCTTAACGAGCAGTACTTC
CASSLERGLNEQYF
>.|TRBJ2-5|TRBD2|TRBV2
TGTGCCAGCAGTGAAGGACTAGCGGGGGGCTGGGGGGAGGAGACCCAGTACTTC
CASSEGLAGGWGEETQYF
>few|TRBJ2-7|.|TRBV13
TGTGCCAGCAGCTTAGGGAGACAGTACGAGCAGTACTTC
CASSLGRQYEQYF
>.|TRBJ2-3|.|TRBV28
TGTGCCAGCAGTTTATGGGGGCGAGGGGATAGCGGTACGCAGTATTTT
CASSLWGRGDSGTQYF
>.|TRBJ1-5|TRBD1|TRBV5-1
TGCGCCAGCAGCGTCGACAGGGATCAGCCCCAGCATTTT
CASSVDRDQPQHF
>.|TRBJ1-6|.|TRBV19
TGTGCCAGTAGTGAGGGTTTGACGGTTGTTTCACCCCTCCACTTT
CASSEGLTVVSPLHF
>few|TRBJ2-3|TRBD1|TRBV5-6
TGTGCCAGCAGTGCCCGGGACAGCAGGTACACAGATACGCAGTATTTT
CASSARDSRYTDTQYF
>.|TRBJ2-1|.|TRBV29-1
TGCAGCGTTGAATTCCCGACACAGAGCTCCTACAATGAGCAGTTCTTC
CSVEFPTQSSYNEQFF
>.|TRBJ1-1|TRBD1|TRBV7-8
TGTGCCAGCAGCTTAGAGGGGGCTTCCAGCCTTCGTTACACTGAAGCTTTCTTT
CASSLEGASSLRYTEAFF
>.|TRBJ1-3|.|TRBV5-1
TGCGCCAGCAGCTTGGGGCCATCCTCTGGAAACACCATATATTTT
CASSLGPSSGNTIYF
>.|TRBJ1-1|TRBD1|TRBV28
TGTGCCAGCAGTTTTCAGGGGGGGAACACTGAAGCTTTCTTT
CASSFQGGNTEAFF
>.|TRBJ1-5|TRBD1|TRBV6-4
TGTGCCAGCAGTTTGGACAGGAGCAATCAGCCCCAGCATTTT
CASSLDRSNQPQHF
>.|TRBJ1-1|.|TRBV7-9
TGTGCCAGCAGCCCACGGCAGGGGAACACTGAAGCTTTCTTT
CASSPRQGNTEAFF
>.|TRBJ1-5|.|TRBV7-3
TGTGCCAGCAGCTTGACAGACGGTCAGCCCCAGCATTTT
CASSLTDGQPQHF
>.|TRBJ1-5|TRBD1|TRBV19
TGTGCCAGTAGGCCGGGACAGTCACCAAATCAGCCCCAGCATTTT
CASRPGQSPNQPQHF
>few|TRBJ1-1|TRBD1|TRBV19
TGTGCCAGTAGTCCGATGGGGACAGATGAAGCTTTCTTT
CASSPMGTDEAFF
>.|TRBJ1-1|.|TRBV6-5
TGTGTCAGCAGCGAACGACTAGGTGTGACTGAAGCTTTCTTT
CVSSERLGVTEAFF
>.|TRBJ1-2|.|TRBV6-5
TGTGCCAGCAGTTACTCGGGCAGGTCATATGGCTACACCTTC
CASSYSGRSYGYTF
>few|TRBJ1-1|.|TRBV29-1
TGCAGCGTTGAAGATATCAGTTACCAAGGGGATGAAGCTTTCTTT
CSVEDISYQGDEAFF
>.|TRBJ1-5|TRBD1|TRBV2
TGTGCCAGCAGTCAAGACAGGGGGCGACAGCCCCAGCATTTT
CASSQDRGRQPQHF
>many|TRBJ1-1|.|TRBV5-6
TGTGCCAGCAGCTTGGTCTTGCAGGGGTCGGGGGCTTTCTTT
CASSLVLQGSGAFF
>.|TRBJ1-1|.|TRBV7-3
TGTGCCAGCAGCCGAGGGGGCACTGAAGCTTTCTTT
CASSRGGTEAFF
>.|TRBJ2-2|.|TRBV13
TGTGCCAGCAGCCACGGGAAGAACACCGGGGAGCTGTTTTTT
CASSHGKNTGELFF
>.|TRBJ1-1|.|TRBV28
TGTGCCAGCAGTTTTATGAACACTGAAGCTTTCTTT
CASSFMNTEAFF
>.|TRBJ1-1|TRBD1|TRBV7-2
TGTGCCAGCACGCGGGACAGGGGGAGCACTGAAGCTTTCTTT
CASTRDRGSTEAFF
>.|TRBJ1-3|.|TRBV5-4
TGTGCCAGCAGCTTGGCTCAGGGATTACCCATCTCTGGAAACACCATATATTTT
CASSLAQGLPISGNTIYF
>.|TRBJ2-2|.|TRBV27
.
CASSSSSTGELFF
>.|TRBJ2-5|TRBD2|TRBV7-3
TGTGCCAGCAGACCTTCGGGTGACCAGCGGGGGGGGACCCAGTACTTC
CASRPSGDQRGGTQYF
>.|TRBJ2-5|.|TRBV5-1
TGCGCCAGCAGTGGGGGGGCCTTTCTAGAGACCCAGTACTTC
CASSGGAFLETQYF
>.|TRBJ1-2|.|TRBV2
TGTGCCAGCAGTGAACCCGGGACAAAGGATGGCTACACCTTC
CASSEPGTKDGYTF
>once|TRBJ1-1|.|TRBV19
TGTGCCAGTAGGCCCAGCCAGGGAATCATGAACACTGAAGCTTTCTTT
CASRPSQGIMNTEAFF